The entry that follows covers one T cell receptor beta chain sequence. The data derive from a study of cytomegalovirus exposure and HLA in healthy donors. Primers: 60 Vbeta forward and 13 Jbeta reverse. Assay: immunoSEQ multiplex PCR; the TCRdb copy retains only in-frame clones and omits some. The sample consists of some 180,000 clones, less than 80% of them appearing once. CDR1 and CDR2 from the germline V gene are MDHEN and SYDVKM. Trimming removed 2 bases at V and 8 bases at J, with 12 bases between. CDR3 length equals 13 residues. This clonotype was sampled from a man aged 18 to 35 in good health and CMV-seronegative. Material: PBMCs. J is TRBJ1-2 and V is TRBV28; D gene unclear. DNA for the CDR3: TGTGCCAGCAGTTTAGGCGGGGTCGGAGGCTACACCTTC. This codes for CASSLGGVGGYTF.